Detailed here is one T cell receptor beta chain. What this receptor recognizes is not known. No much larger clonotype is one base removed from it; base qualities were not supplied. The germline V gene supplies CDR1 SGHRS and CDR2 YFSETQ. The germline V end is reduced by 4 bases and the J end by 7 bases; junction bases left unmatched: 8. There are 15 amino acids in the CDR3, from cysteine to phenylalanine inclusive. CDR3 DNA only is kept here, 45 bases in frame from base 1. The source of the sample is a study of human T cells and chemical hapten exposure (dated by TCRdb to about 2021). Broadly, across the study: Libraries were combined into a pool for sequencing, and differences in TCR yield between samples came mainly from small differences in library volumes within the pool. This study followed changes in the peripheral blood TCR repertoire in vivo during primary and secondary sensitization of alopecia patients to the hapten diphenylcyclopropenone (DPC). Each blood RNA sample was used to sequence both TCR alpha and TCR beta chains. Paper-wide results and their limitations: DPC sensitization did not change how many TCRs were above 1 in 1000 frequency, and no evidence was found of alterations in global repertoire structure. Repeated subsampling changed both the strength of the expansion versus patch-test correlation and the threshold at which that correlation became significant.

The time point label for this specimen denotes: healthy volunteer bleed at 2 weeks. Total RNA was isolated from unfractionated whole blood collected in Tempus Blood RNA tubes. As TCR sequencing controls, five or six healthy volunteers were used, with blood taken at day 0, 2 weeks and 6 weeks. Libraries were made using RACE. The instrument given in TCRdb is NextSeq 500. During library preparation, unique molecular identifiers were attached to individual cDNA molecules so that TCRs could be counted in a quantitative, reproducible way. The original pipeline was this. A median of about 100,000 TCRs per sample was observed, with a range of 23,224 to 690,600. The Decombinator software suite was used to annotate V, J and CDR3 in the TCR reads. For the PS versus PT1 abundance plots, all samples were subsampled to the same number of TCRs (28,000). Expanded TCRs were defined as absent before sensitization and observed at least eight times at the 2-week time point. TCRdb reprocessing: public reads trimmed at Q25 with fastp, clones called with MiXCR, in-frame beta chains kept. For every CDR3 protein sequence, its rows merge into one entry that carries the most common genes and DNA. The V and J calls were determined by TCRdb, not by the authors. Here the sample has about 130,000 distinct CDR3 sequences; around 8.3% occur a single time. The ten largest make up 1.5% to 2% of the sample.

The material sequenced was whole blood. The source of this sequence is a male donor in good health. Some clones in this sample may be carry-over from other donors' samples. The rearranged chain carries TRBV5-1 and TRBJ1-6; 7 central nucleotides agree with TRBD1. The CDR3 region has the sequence CASSRQLDRNSPLHF. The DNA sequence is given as TGCGCCAGCAGCCGCCAATTGGACAGGAATTCACCCCTCCACTTT.